The present T cell receptor (beta chain) was sequenced within a study of T cells in Graves' hyperthyroidism and ophthalmopathy. Template material for amplifying TCR beta CDR3 regions consisted of RNA transcripts. The HTBI set primed first-round TCR CDR3 RT-PCR. From the multiplex PCR reads, TCRdb called clonotypes with MiXCR, one entry per CDR3 protein. Altogether approximately 690,000 distinct CDR3 sequences are present, less than 25% being singletons, with the ten largest covering under 35%. The CDR3 is 12 residues long. Germline values: CDR1 SQVTM, CDR2 ANQGSEA. Between the trimmed V and J ends, which lost 3 bases and 3 bases, there was a span of 8 bases.

The receptor's source is a man aged 25 to 40 with Graves' ophthalmopathy. The sample was blood. The J gene is TRBJ1-2, the V gene TRBV29-1; D gene unclear. CDR3 in amino acids: CSVDAGYYGYTF. Written as DNA, the CDR3 is TGCAGCGTTGATGCAGGCTACTATGGCTACACCTTC.